This entry describes one TCR beta chain. Enrolment of Seattle patients took place during active infection, and they were followed longitudinally. In the source study's methods: Scientists estimated how many nucleated cells there were by amplifying reference gene primers. Method: immunoSEQ multiplex PCR; TCRdb's copy keeps in-frame clones and lacks some. The V and J calls and clone size were taken over from that table, and D and trimming were inferred from the DNA. This repertoire shows about 430,000 clones, roughly 90% found once; its top ten account for less than 0.95%. These data belong to a study of blood T cell repertoires in COVID-19. Whole-study context: Whether acute or convalescent, the COVID-19 samples came from the United States, Italy and Spain. T cells, B-cell-depleted T cells, or PBMCs supplied cDNA or gDNA.

The sequenced sample consisted of peripheral blood. The clonotype comes from a young man with COVID-19, enrolled during active disease.

DNA for the CDR3: TGTGCCAGTAATCTGGAGGCTAGCGGGAGAATAGGCACAGATACGCAGTATTTT. Protein product: CASNLEASGRIGTDTQYF. The J gene is TRBJ2-3, the V gene TRBV19; 10 bases fit TRBD2. CDR3 length: 18 residues. Trimming cost V 7 bases and J 1 base; bases outside gene matches: 14. CDR1 LNHDA and CDR2 SQIVND come from the germline V gene (reference sequence).